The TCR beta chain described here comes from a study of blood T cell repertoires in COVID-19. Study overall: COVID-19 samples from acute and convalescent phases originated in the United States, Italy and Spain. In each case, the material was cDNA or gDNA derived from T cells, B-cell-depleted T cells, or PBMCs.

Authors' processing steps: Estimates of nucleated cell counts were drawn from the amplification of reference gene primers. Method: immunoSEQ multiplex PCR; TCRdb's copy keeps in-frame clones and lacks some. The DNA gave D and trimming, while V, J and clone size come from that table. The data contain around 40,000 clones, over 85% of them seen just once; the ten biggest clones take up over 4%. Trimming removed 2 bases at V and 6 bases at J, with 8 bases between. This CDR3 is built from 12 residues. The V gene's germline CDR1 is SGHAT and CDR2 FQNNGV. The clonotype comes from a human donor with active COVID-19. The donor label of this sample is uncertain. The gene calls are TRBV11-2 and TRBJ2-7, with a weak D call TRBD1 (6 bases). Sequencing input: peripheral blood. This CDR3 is CASSLNRAEQYF. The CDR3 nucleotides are TGTGCCAGCAGCTTAAACAGGGCCGAGCAGTACTTC.